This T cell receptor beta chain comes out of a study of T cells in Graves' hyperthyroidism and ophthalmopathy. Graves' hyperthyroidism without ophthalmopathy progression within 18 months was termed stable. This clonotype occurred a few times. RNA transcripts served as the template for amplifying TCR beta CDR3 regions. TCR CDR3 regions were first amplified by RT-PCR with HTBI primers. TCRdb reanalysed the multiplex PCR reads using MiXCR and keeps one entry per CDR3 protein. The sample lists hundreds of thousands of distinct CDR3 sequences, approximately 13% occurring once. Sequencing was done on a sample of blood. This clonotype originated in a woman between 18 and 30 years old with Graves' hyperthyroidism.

For the CDR3, the DNA is TGTGCCAGCAGCTTGACCCGCGCCCTGAGCACAGATACGCAGTATTTT. Translation: CASSLTRALSTDTQYF. The rearrangement uses TRBV6-4 and TRBJ2-3, with no clear D. Germline V gene data show CDR1 as MRHNA and CDR2 as SNTAGT. The CDR3 is made up of 16 amino acids. V gave up 6 bases and J gave up 0 bases, with 16 bases separating them.